The rows below give T cell receptor beta chains drawn from one sample of a study of cytomegalovirus exposure and HLA in healthy donors. Clones were sequenced by immunoSEQ multiplex PCR, and TCRdb holds only the in-frame ones, with some missing. The sample carries hundreds of thousands of clones, roughly 87% recorded once. Sequenced input: PBMCs. All receptors come from a man in his forties or fifties in good health and CMV-seropositive. Each CDR3 is given with its conserved first and last residue. The D gene is left open where the match is weak. Some rows have no size entry. The others give once, few or many, or a class for an expanded clone.

J	V	D	size	DNA	CDR3
TRBJ1-1	TRBV7-2	NA	NA	TGTGCCAGCAGCCGAGGGCAGCCCGAAGCTTTCTTT	CASSRGQPEAFF
TRBJ2-5	TRBV7-9	TRBD1	NA	TGTGCCAGCAGCAACCGGGGACAGATACAAGAGACCCAGTACTTC	CASSNRGQIQETQYF
TRBJ1-6	TRBV20-1	NA	once	TGCAGTGCACTGATCCGGGGGGCCCTCCACTTT	CSALIRGALHF
TRBJ1-1	TRBV5-4	NA	NA	TGTGCCAGCAGCCTCGTTCTGACTGAAGCTTTCTTT	CASSLVLTEAFF
TRBJ2-2	TRBV2	TRBD2	NA	TGTGCCAGCAGTGAAGCGGGGTTAGCGGGAATAGTCGGGGAGCTGTTTTTT	CASSEAGLAGIVGELFF
TRBJ1-1	TRBV6-1	NA	NA	TGTGCCAGCAGTGCCCCCGACAGGTTTTACACTGAAGCTTTCTTT	CASSAPDRFYTEAFF
TRBJ1-5	TRBV10-3	NA	NA	TGTGCCATCAGTGGAAATGCAGAAAATCAGCCCCAGCATTTT	CAISGNAENQPQHF
TRBJ1-3	TRBV11-3	NA	NA	TGTGCCAGCAGCTTACGGAGCTCTGGAAACACCATATATTTT	CASSLRSSGNTIYF
TRBJ2-2	TRBV29-1	NA	NA	TGCAGCGTTGGAAGAGCGCCGCGCGGCGGGGAGCTGTTTTTT	CSVGRAPRGGELFF
TRBJ2-1	TRBV18	TRBD2	few	TGTGCCAGCTCAAGGCCCAGCGGGAGCTCCTACAATGAGCAGTTCTTC	CASSRPSGSSYNEQFF
TRBJ2-5	TRBV2	TRBD2	NA	TGTGCCAGCAGTGAACAGGGGCTAGCGGGAGGCCTGCTTAAGGAGACCCAGTACTTC	CASSEQGLAGGLLKETQYF
TRBJ2-3	TRBV6-5	NA	NA	TGTGCCAGCAGGCCTACTGGAGCCACAGATACGCAGTATTTT	CASRPTGATDTQYF
TRBJ2-7	TRBV19	TRBD2	NA	TGTGCCAGTAGTATGGAGTCAGCGGGGCGCTACGAGCAGTACTTC	CASSMESAGRYEQYF
TRBJ2-1	TRBV5-1	TRBD1	NA	TGCGCCAGCAGCCTCGATTCGCAGGGGGCGTTGAATGAGCAGTTCTTC	CASSLDSQGALNEQFF
TRBJ2-2	TRBV18	TRBD2	NA	TGTGCCAGCTCACCACTCCTAGCGGAGTCCACCGGGGAGCTGTTTTTT	CASSPLLAESTGELFF
TRBJ2-7	TRBV7-9	NA	NA	TGTGCCAGCAGCACCTCGACAGGATTGTCCTACGAGCAGTACTTC	CASSTSTGLSYEQYF
TRBJ2-1	TRBV6-5	TRBD2	NA	TGTGCCAGCAGAATCGGGACTAGCGGGAGCACGTCGTTCTTC	CASRIGTSGSTSFF
TRBJ1-2	TRBV29-1	NA	NA	TGCAGCGTTGAAATCCAGGGTTACTATGGCTACACCTTC	CSVEIQGYYGYTF
TRBJ2-1	TRBV6-1	TRBD2	NA	TGTGCCAGCAGTGAATGGGGGGGACCATCCTACAATGAGCAGTTCTTC	CASSEWGGPSYNEQFF
TRBJ2-5	TRBV4-1	TRBD2	NA	TGCGCCAGCAGCCGCAAGACTAGCGGGAGCCCTCAGGAGACCCAGTACTTC	CASSRKTSGSPQETQYF
TRBJ2-2	TRBV29-1	TRBD1	NA	TGCAGCGTATTAAATCAGAGACAGGGAAACACCGGGGAGCTGTTTTTT	CSVLNQRQGNTGELFF
TRBJ1-2	TRBV11-2	NA	NA	TGTGCCAGCACCCCTCGGGGCTACACCTTC	CASTPRGYTF
TRBJ1-2	TRBV4-2	TRBD1	NA	TGTGCCAGCAGCCATTCTGGACAGGCTATTAACTATGGCTACACCTTC	CASSHSGQAINYGYTF
TRBJ1-6	TRBV11-2	NA	once	TGTGCCAGCAGCTTAGATTGGCAGGGAGGACTCCACTTT	CASSLDWQGGLHF
TRBJ1-1	TRBV6-5	TRBD1	few	TGTGCCAGCAGTTTCGCACAGGGGACGAACACTGAAGCTTTCTTT	CASSFAQGTNTEAFF
TRBJ1-4	TRBV28	TRBD1	NA	TGTGCCAGCAGCCCTTCCGGGACAGGGAATGAAAAACTGTTTTTT	CASSPSGTGNEKLFF
TRBJ2-5	TRBV30	TRBD2	NA	TGTGCCTGGAGTGTAAGAGGGATGGGTCTAGCGGGACGGGAGACCCAGTACTTC	CAWSVRGMGLAGRETQYF
TRBJ1-3	TRBV5-1	NA	NA	TGCGCCAGCAGCAAAGAGGGGGGGTTTGGAAACACCATATATTTT	CASSKEGGFGNTIYF
TRBJ2-7	TRBV2	TRBD1	NA	TGTGCCAGCGTGCGGACAGGGGGCTCCTACGAGCAGTACTTC	CASVRTGGSYEQYF
TRBJ2-2	TRBV27	TRBD1	NA	TGTGCCAGCAGTTTAGGACAGGGGGCTGGGGAGCTGTTTTTT	CASSLGQGAGELFF
TRBJ1-2	TRBV6-5	NA	NA	TGTGCCAGCAGTTACCAGGGAATGAATTATGGCTACACCTTC	CASSYQGMNYGYTF
TRBJ2-7	TRBV9	NA	NA	TGTGCCAGCAGCGTTGCGGGGGCCCCCTCCTACGAGCAGTACTTC	CASSVAGAPSYEQYF
TRBJ1-1	TRBV7-9	NA	NA	TGTGCCAGCAGCTTAGCGGGGGCTGCGAACACTGAAGCTTTCTTT	CASSLAGAANTEAFF
TRBJ2-1	TRBV5-1	NA	NA	TGCGCCAGCAGCATGGGTGGGAGTAGTTTCAATGAGCAGTTCTTC	CASSMGGSSFNEQFF
TRBJ1-2	TRBV6-5	NA	NA	TGTGCCAGCAGTTACGCAGGGAAAGATGGCTACACCTTC	CASSYAGKDGYTF
TRBJ1-5	TRBV9	TRBD1	NA	TGTGCCAGCAGTTGGGGGACAGGGGATCAGCCCCAGCATTTT	CASSWGTGDQPQHF
TRBJ2-2	TRBV9	NA	NA	TGTGCCAGCAGCGTAGCTGCCGGGGAGCTGTTTTTT	CASSVAAGELFF
TRBJ2-4	TRBV4-2	TRBD1	NA	TGTGCCAGCAGCCAAGATCCGGGGGACAGGGGGGAAAACATTCAGTACTTC	CASSQDPGDRGENIQYF
TRBJ2-2	TRBV7-8	TRBD2	NA	TGTGCCAGTCCAGCTTATAAACTAGCGGGAGCGGGGGCCGGGGAGCTGTTTTTT	CASPAYKLAGAGAGELFF
TRBJ1-2	TRBV29-1	NA	NA	TGCAGCGGGATAGACAAGAACTATGGCTACACCTTC	CSGIDKNYGYTF
TRBJ1-2	TRBV28	NA	NA	TGTGCCAGCACCCAAGGGGGAAGCTATGGCTACACCTTC	CASTQGGSYGYTF
TRBJ2-5	TRBV19	TRBD2	NA	TGTGCCAGTAGTCAGACTAGCGGGGGTAAAGAGACCCAGTACTTC	CASSQTSGGKETQYF
TRBJ2-3	TRBV30	TRBD2	NA	TGTGCCTGGAGTAGGGGGGTTAGCGGGAGGGCCGCAGATACGCAGTATTTT	CAWSRGVSGRAADTQYF
TRBJ2-1	TRBV5-1	NA	NA	TGCGCCAGCAGCTTGGGGGCGACAAAGATTTACAATGAGCAGTTCTTC	CASSLGATKIYNEQFF
TRBJ1-1	TRBV28	NA	NA	TGTGCCAGCAGTCCCCTGAAGGGAGGGGGGAACACTGAAGCTTTCTTT	CASSPLKGGGNTEAFF
TRBJ2-2	TRBV25-1	NA	NA	TGTGCCAGCAGTCCCACCGGGTTGCTTTTGGAGCTGTTTTTT	CASSPTGLLLELFF
TRBJ1-6	TRBV5-1	NA	NA	TGCGCCAGCAGCTTGGGGCAGGGAACACCCCTCCACTTT	CASSLGQGTPLHF
TRBJ1-1	TRBV7-3	NA	NA	TGTGCCAGCAGCTTGGGGGGGGCAGGCACTGAAGCTTTCTTT	CASSLGGAGTEAFF
TRBJ2-1	TRBV6-5	TRBD2	NA	TGTGCCAGCAGTTTTAGCGGGAGCATGGGTGAGCAGTTCTTC	CASSFSGSMGEQFF
TRBJ2-1	TRBV5-1	TRBD2	few	TGCGCCAGCAGCGACGGACTAGCGGGCTACAATGAGCAGTTCTTC	CASSDGLAGYNEQFF
TRBJ2-1	TRBV4-1	TRBD2	NA	TGCGCCAGCAGCCAAGATCTACTAGCGCCCTCCTACAATGAGCAGTTCTTC	CASSQDLLAPSYNEQFF
TRBJ1-2	TRBV27	TRBD1	NA	TGTGCCAGCAGTCCCGGACAGGGGAGGGTCCCACGGGGCTACACCTTC	CASSPGQGRVPRGYTF
TRBJ2-1	TRBV7-9	TRBD2	NA	TGCGCCAGCAGCCCCCAGACTAGCGGGAGTGTCTACAATGAGCAGTTCTTC	CASSPQTSGSVYNEQFF
TRBJ2-2	TRBV9	TRBD2	NA	TGTGCCAGCAGTGAGCGGGAAGGGAACACCGGGGAGCTGTTTTTT	CASSEREGNTGELFF
TRBJ2-5	TRBV29-1	TRBD2	NA	TGCAGCGTGAGGACTAGCGCTCGTATAACCCAAGAGACCCAGTACTTC	CSVRTSARITQETQYF
TRBJ2-3	TRBV5-1	TRBD2	NA	TGCGCCAGCAGCCCGCTTAGCGGGGCCCTAGATACGCAGTATTTT	CASSPLSGALDTQYF
TRBJ2-1	TRBV7-9	TRBD2	NA	TGTGCCAGCAGCTTATCTGGGACTAGCGCCAATGAGCAGTTCTTC	CASSLSGTSANEQFF